Following are 14 T cell receptor beta chains from one sample sequenced in a study of CD8 T cells in ankylosing spondylitis. For these receptors, no antigen is known. Study-level points and caveats: Within ankylosing spondylitis blood, a TCR beta motif made up of eight highly homologous variants appeared to be characteristic.

Each CDR3 protein gets one entry after TCRdb re-called the 5' RACE reads with MiXCR. Of 500,000 or so distinct CDR3 sequences in the sample, approximately 5% are singletons; the top ten hold approximately 3.5%. The sequencing sample was made of blood, either unsorted or a sorted T cell fraction (not recorded which). The source is a male donor with ankylosing spondylitis.

This clonotype appeared many times. V is TRBV20-1 and J is TRBJ1-1; TRBD1 might be the D (5 bases). The CDR3 has 13 amino acids. Between the trimmed V and J ends, which lost 5 bases and 0 bases, there was a span of 10 bases. Germline CDR1 is DFQATT and CDR2 is SNEGSKA (reference sequence). The CDR3 DNA reads as TGCAGTGCTCATGGGACGGTGAACACTGAAGCTTTCTTT. Residues: CSAHGTVNTEAFF.

Many counts were recorded for this clonotype. V is TRBV6-1 and J is TRBJ2-3; D may correspond to TRBD1 or TRBD2 (6 bases each). Trimming shortened V by 5 bases and J by 5 bases, and 17 bases separated the two germline ends. CDR3 size: 15 residues. Germline CDR1 is MNHNS and CDR2 is SASEGT. The CDR3 bases are TGTGCCAGCAGTAAGGGGGACTTTGGTGAAGATACGCAGTATTTT. Translating it yields CASSKGDFGEDTQYF.

This clonotype was recorded a few times. The chain recombines TRBV28 with TRBJ2-3; 7 nucleotides align to TRBD2. The CDR3 has 15 residues. The V segment lost 6 bases and the J segment 3 bases; nucleotides outside the gene matches: 9. The germline gives CDR1 MDHEN, CDR2 SYDVKM. The CDR3: CASRPQTGGTDTQYF. The DNA of the CDR3 is TGTGCCAGCAGGCCACAAACGGGGGGTACAGATACGCAGTATTTT.

This clonotype was seen many times. The V call is TRBV5-5, the J call TRBJ2-1, with D perhaps TRBD1 or TRBD2 (5 bases each). Germline loops: CDR1 SGHKS, CDR2 YYEKEE (reference sequence). This CDR3 spans 14 amino acids. The V and J ends lost 4 bases and 2 bases respectively, with 10 bases between them. The CDR3 region has the DNA TGTGCCAGCAGCGGGGGACGGACCTACAATGAGCAGTTCTTC. Its protein is CASSGGRTYNEQFF.

This clonotype was recorded a few times. This chain links TRBV28 with TRBJ2-6, with 7 bases matching TRBD1. CDR3 length: 17 residues. The trim removed 7 bases at V and 2 bases at J, leaving 11 bases unmatched. Germline V gene data show CDR1 as MDHEN and CDR2 as SYDVKM. The CDR3, as DNA: TGTGCCAGCATAAGACAAGGGGGCGCGGCTGGGGCCAACGTCCTGACTTTC. This gives the protein CASIRQGGAAGANVLTF.

This clonotype was recorded many times. The J gene is TRBJ1-2, the V gene TRBV20-1, with a weak D call TRBD1 (6 bases). The CDR3 consists of 15 residues. V lost 6 bases, J lost 1 base, and 18 bases lay in between. Looked up from germline, CDR1 is DFQATT and CDR2 is SNEGSKA (reference sequence). CDR3 nucleotides: TGCAGTGCCCAAGTCGGGGGGCAAAGTAACTATGGCTACACCTTC. It codes for CSAQVGGQSNYGYTF.

V is TRBV5-1 and J is TRBJ2-7; 11 bases line up with TRBD1. The J segment lost 3 bases and the V segment lost 4 bases, leaving 6 bases of the junction unmatched. This CDR3 contains 15 residues. The germline CDR1 and CDR2 sequences are SGHRS and YFSETQ. This chain's CDR3 is CASSIGGQGGYEQYF. The CDR3 nucleotides are TGCGCCAGCAGCATCGGGGGACAGGGGGGCTACGAGCAGTACTTC.

This clonotype has ten or more counts. The chain combines TRBV5-1 with TRBJ2-3, with a weak D call TRBD2 (7 bases). The CDR3 has 16 residues. Germline-derived CDR1 and CDR2 are SGHRS and YFSETQ. Trimming stripped 4 bases from V and 2 bases from J, with 17 bases between. The CDR3 is CASSPTRGANTDTQYF. In DNA form, the CDR3 reads TGCGCCAGCAGCCCTACCCGGGGGGCGAACACAGATACGCAGTATTTT.

This clonotype was counted many times. The V call is TRBV20-1, the J call TRBJ2-1, with a possible D match to TRBD2 (6 bases). V shed 0 bases and J shed 4 bases, with 19 bases lying between them. CDR1 DFQATT and CDR2 SNEGSKA come from the germline V gene (reference sequence). This CDR3 is built from 17 residues. The CDR3 region is CSARDEGSGSIYNEQFF. CDR3 DNA: TGCAGTGCTAGAGATGAGGGTAGCGGATCTATTTACAATGAGCAGTTCTTC.

This clonotype was observed at least ten times. The gene calls are TRBV29-1 and TRBJ2-1; D possibly corresponds to TRBD1 (6 bases). The CDR3 totals 13 residues. In germline, CDR1 is SQVTM, CDR2 ANQGSEA. Trimming cost V 4 bases and J 7 bases, with 14 bases left between them. The CDR3 bases are TGCAGCGTTGGGTCACAGGGTAGTAATGAGCAGTTCTTC. Amino acids: CSVGSQGSNEQFF.

This clonotype appeared a few times. The chain is built from TRBV5-5 and TRBJ1-1, with D tentatively TRBD1 (6 bases). Germline loops: CDR1 SGHKS, CDR2 YYEKEE (reference sequence). Trimming took off 4 bases at V and 3 bases at J, with 13 bases between the two ends. This CDR3 region has 14 residues. This chain's CDR3 is CASSLNTGYTEAFF. In DNA, the CDR3 is TGTGCCAGCAGCCTGAACACAGGGTACACTGAAGCTTTCTTT.

In this sample, this clonotype turned up many times. The chain combines TRBV5-1 with TRBJ2-1; TRBD1 matches at 10 bases. The V segment lost 3 bases and the J segment 7 bases; nucleotides outside the gene matches: 7. Germline CDR1 SGHRS, CDR2 YFSETQ. The CDR3 consists of 15 residues. The CDR3 nucleotides read TGCGCCAGCAGCTGGGGGGGACAGGGGCTTAATGAGCAGTTCTTC. Amino acids: CASSWGGQGLNEQFF.

The chain employs TRBV7-2 and TRBJ2-2; TRBD1 agrees at 8 bases. Germline V gives CDR1 SGHTA, CDR2 FQGNSA. V lost 3 bases and J lost 6; bases outside the gene matches: 6. The CDR3 loop spans 15 amino acids. The DNA of the CDR3 is TGTGCCAGCAGCTTCGGACAGGGCAGGTCCGGGGAGCTGTTTTTT. As protein: CASSFGQGRSGELFF.

The chain employs TRBV6-1 and TRBJ2-7; 10 nucleotides match TRBD2. The CDR3 spans 15 residues. V trimming: 6 bases; J trimming: 2 bases; junction bases outside the gene matches: 7. Germline-derived CDR1 and CDR2 are MNHNS and SASEGT. CDR3 nucleotide sequence: TGTGCCAGCAGGCAGCTAGCGGGAGAAGCCTACGAGCAGTACTTC. Translated: CASRQLAGEAYEQYF.